The present TCR beta chain was sequenced within a study of blood T cell repertoires in COVID-19. About the study: The United States, Italy and Spain supplied acute and convalescent COVID-19 samples. Nucleic acid was either cDNA or gDNA, and it came from T cells, B-cell-depleted T cells, or PBMCs.

Sequencing used immunoSEQ multiplex PCR; TCRdb keeps in-frame clones, though not all of them. The table has 250,000 to 350,000 clones, 70% to 85% seen once. Seattle's enrolled individuals joined amid active infection and were then monitored longitudinally. This CDR3 is 13 amino acids long. Germline loops: CDR1 MNHEY, CDR2 SVGAGI. Trimming removed 7 bases at V and 4 bases at J, with 13 bases between. The sequenced sample consisted of peripheral blood. This chain joins TRBV6-5 and TRBJ1-2; weak D call: TRBD1 (5 bases). The sequence was collected from a human donor with COVID-19, enrolled during active disease. The donor label of this sample is uncertain. The CDR3 protein is CASTEGGVYGYTF. CDR3 sequence (DNA): TGTGCCAGCACCGAAGGAGGGGTCTATGGCTACACCTTC.